This is a list of T cell receptor beta chains from one sample in a study of OX40 agonist ivuxolimab in advanced cancers. Sequencing was performed with immunoSEQ multiplex PCR; in TCRdb, only in-frame clones are kept and a portion is missing. Among roughly 48,000 clones listed, about 87% were seen once. The sample in question was CD4+ or CD8+ T cells sorted from blood, obtained in a trial of the OX40 agonist ivuxolimab. All receptors come from an adult with an advanced solid tumor such as melanoma, head and neck, liver or kidney cancer. CDR3s include the opening cysteine and the closing phenylalanine or tryptophan. The order of the fields is V gene, clone size, D gene, J gene, CDR3 DNA, CDR3 protein. The D gene is left open where the match is weak. A row's size may be missing; if present it is once, few, many or a size class.

TRBV7-9	.	.	TRBJ1-6	TGTGCCAGCGCCGACGCGGGGTCAGCCAATTCACCCCTCCACTTT	CASADAGSANSPLHF
TRBV5-1	.	.	TRBJ1-2	TGCGCCAGTCGGACAGAGATTAACTATGGCTACACCTTC	CASRTEINYGYTF
TRBV25-1	.	.	TRBJ1-4	TGTGCCAGCAGTGAATATCAGAGGAGTGATGAAAAACTGTTTTTT	CASSEYQRSDEKLFF
TRBV12-5	.	TRBD1	TRBJ2-1	TGTGCTAGTGGTTTGACCCTTGGACAGGGTCCCACAGATGAGCAGTTCTTC	CASGLTLGQGPTDEQFF
TRBV28	.	.	TRBJ1-5	TGTGCCAGCAGTTGGACAGTTAAACCTAGCAATCAGCCCCAGCATTTT	CASSWTVKPSNQPQHF
TRBV25-1	.	.	TRBJ1-1	TGTGCCAGCAGTGAATCAACAGGCGCGAACACTGAAGCTTTCTTT	CASSESTGANTEAFF
TRBV30	.	.	TRBJ2-3	TGTGCCTGGAGTCCCTCCCTCACAGATACGCAGTATTTT	CAWSPSLTDTQYF
TRBV5-1	.	TRBD1	TRBJ1-1	TGCGCCAGCAGCTCAGGGGGCCGGAACACTGAAGCTTTCTTT	CASSSGGRNTEAFF
TRBV9	.	.	TRBJ1-3	TGTGCCAGCAGCGTGTTCCCAGGGGACTCTAGCTCTGGAAACACCATATATTTT	CASSVFPGDSSSGNTIYF
TRBV10-2	.	TRBD2	TRBJ2-1	TGCGCCAGCAATAGCGGGGGGGGCCTCTACAATGAGCAGTTCTTC	CASNSGGGLYNEQFF
TRBV7-8	.	.	TRBJ1-4	TGTGCCAGCAGCCACTCACGGTCAACTAATGAAAAACTGTTTTTT	CASSHSRSTNEKLFF
TRBV5-1	.	TRBD2	TRBJ2-7	TGCGCCAGCAGCTTGACACTAGCGGAGATCTACGAGCAGTACTTC	CASSLTLAEIYEQYF
TRBV7-6	.	.	TRBJ2-5	TGTGCCAGCAGCTTGGACAGACAGGAAGAGACCCAGTACTTC	CASSLDRQEETQYF
TRBV13	few	.	TRBJ1-4	TGTGCCAGCAGCACCCGGACCCATAATGAAAAACTGTTTTTT	CASSTRTHNEKLFF
TRBV28	.	TRBD1	TRBJ2-3	TGTGCCAGCAGCCCCTCCACCTCGGGGACAGGGGCAGATACGCAGTATTTT	CASSPSTSGTGADTQYF
TRBV28	.	.	TRBJ1-1	TGTGCCAGCGGTCCCCTCACTGAAGCTTTCTTT	CASGPLTEAFF
TRBV6-5	.	.	TRBJ1-1	TGTGCCAGCAGTTACTCAGGAATCACTGAAGCTTTCTTT	CASSYSGITEAFF
TRBV29-1	.	.	TRBJ2-7	TGCAGCGTTGACACAGCTCTCGCCTACGAGCAGTACTTC	CSVDTALAYEQYF
TRBV4-1	.	.	TRBJ2-7	TGCGCCAGCAGCCAAGCTGGGATCCACGAGCAGTACTTC	CASSQAGIHEQYF
TRBV27	once	.	TRBJ2-7	TGTGCCAGCAAAAGGTCAGTGTTCGGAGACTACGAGCAGTACTTC	CASKRSVFGDYEQYF
TRBV11-2	.	.	TRBJ2-1	TGTGCCAGCAGCTTGATGAGGTACAATGAGCAGTTCTTC	CASSLMRYNEQFF
TRBV10-3	.	.	TRBJ2-1	TGTGCCATCAGTGATTTAAAAGACAATGAGCAGTTCTTC	CAISDLKDNEQFF
TRBV28	.	.	TRBJ1-5	TGTGCCAGCAGTTTAGGTTTCGGCAATCAGCCCCAGCATTTT	CASSLGFGNQPQHF
TRBV30	.	.	TRBJ1-1	TGTGCCTGGAGTGTAGGTGTAAACACTGAAGCTTTCTTT	CAWSVGVNTEAFF
TRBV7-9	.	.	TRBJ1-1	TGTGCCAGCAGCCCTCCTGGGGAGGGTGCGAGTGAAGCTTTCTTT	CASSPPGEGASEAFF
TRBV6-1	once	TRBD1	TRBJ2-6	TGTGCCAGCAGTGAAGAACAGGGGTCTGGGGCCAACGTCCTGACTTTC	CASSEEQGSGANVLTF
TRBV7-9	.	.	TRBJ2-7	TGTGCCAGCAGTCCTCGGGGGTCCTACGAGCAGTACTTC	CASSPRGSYEQYF
TRBV27	few	TRBD1	TRBJ2-7	TGTGCCAGCAGCTCAGACAGGGCCCGGGACGAGCAGTACTTC	CASSSDRARDEQYF
TRBV6-5	.	.	TRBJ2-5	TGTGCCAGCAGCCCGGTGATAGGGACCGAGACCCAGTACTTC	CASSPVIGTETQYF
TRBV27	.	TRBD1	TRBJ1-1	TGTGCCAGCAGTTCCGCTATGGACAGGGACACTGAAGCTTTCTTT	CASSSAMDRDTEAFF
TRBV6-4	.	.	TRBJ2-1	TGTGCCAGCAGCCCCGGCTCCTACAATGAGCAGTTCTTC	CASSPGSYNEQFF
TRBV5-6	.	.	TRBJ2-7	TGTGCCAGCAGCTATACTGGGTTCTCCGAGCAGTACTTC	CASSYTGFSEQYF
TRBV13	.	TRBD2	TRBJ2-5	TGTGCCAGCAGCCTCGGGACTAGCGGGGTGACGTACCAAGAGACCCAGTACTTC	CASSLGTSGVTYQETQYF
TRBV9	.	.	TRBJ2-5	TGTGCCAGAACCTCAGCGGAAAAGGTGGAGACCCAGTACTTC	CARTSAEKVETQYF
TRBV19	few	.	TRBJ2-1	TGTGCCAGTAGTGCCGGGGGCGATTACAATGAGCAGTTCTTC	CASSAGGDYNEQFF
TRBV5-6	.	TRBD2	TRBJ2-3	TGTGCCAGCAGCTTCAGTAGCGGGGCCGCGGGAGATACGCAGTATTTT	CASSFSSGAAGDTQYF
TRBV27	.	TRBD2	TRBJ2-7	TGTGCCAGCAGGTTAGCGGGAAATACCTACGAGCAGTACTTC	CASRLAGNTYEQYF
TRBV19	.	TRBD1	TRBJ2-7	TGTGCCAGTATCGTGGGGGACAGAGGTACCTACGAGCAGTACTTC	CASIVGDRGTYEQYF
TRBV29-1	.	.	TRBJ1-3	TGCAGCGTTGAGGGAGGGGACTCTGGAAACACCATATATTTT	CSVEGGDSGNTIYF
TRBV28	once	.	TRBJ2-7	TGTGCCAGCAGCCCAGACTGGGGGGTAAACTACGAGCAGTACTTC	CASSPDWGVNYEQYF
TRBV7-2	.	TRBD2	TRBJ2-7	TGTGCCAGCAGCCCCCAAGCTAGCGGGGGATCCTCCTACGAGCAGTACTTC	CASSPQASGGSSYEQYF
TRBV5-1	.	.	TRBJ2-7	TGCGCCAGCAGCTTGGGGCTAGGAGCCTACGAGCAGTACTTC	CASSLGLGAYEQYF
TRBV2	.	.	TRBJ1-1	TGTGCCAGCAGCGATTGGACGGACTCGAACACTGAAGCTTTCTTT	CASSDWTDSNTEAFF